This TCR beta chain was recovered during a study of blood T cells in healthy people across ages. PCR was performed a second time for about 7 to 11 cycles using a sample-barcoded 5' primer and a J-beta primer mix. In TCRdb, the 5' RACE reads were re-called with MiXCR into one record per CDR3 protein. This table has over 600,000 distinct CDR3 sequences, 46% appearing once. This CDR3 spans 14 amino acids. The germline V gene has CDR1 MNHEY and CDR2 SMNVEV (reference sequence). V lost 5 bases to trimming and J lost 12 bases; unmatched junction nucleotides: 8. Study-wide results and limits: Possibly confounding the expanded clonotype changes was the fact that donor CMV status was unknown.

Worth noting for this clonotype: Its antigen is unknown.

The specimen sequenced was blood. This TCR derives from a man at least 80 years old in good health. V gene TRBV27 combines with J gene TRBJ2-1; 12 nucleotides line up with TRBD2. The DNA of the CDR3 is TGTGCCAGCAGTCTAGCGGGAGGGGGATGGTGGCAGTTCTTC. It specifies CASSLAGGGWWQFF.